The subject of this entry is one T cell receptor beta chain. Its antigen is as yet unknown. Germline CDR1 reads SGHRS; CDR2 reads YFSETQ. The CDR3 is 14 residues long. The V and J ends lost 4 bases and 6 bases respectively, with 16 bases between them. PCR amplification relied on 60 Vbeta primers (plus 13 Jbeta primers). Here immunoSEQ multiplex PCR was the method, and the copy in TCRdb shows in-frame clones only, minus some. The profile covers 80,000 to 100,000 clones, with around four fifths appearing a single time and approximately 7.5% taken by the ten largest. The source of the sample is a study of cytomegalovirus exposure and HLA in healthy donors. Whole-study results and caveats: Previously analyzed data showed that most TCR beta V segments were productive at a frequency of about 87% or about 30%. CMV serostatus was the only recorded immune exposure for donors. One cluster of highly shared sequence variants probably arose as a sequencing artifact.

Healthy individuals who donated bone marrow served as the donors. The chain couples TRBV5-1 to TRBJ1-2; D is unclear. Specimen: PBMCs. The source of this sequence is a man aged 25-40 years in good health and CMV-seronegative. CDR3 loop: CASSPDPTGNGYTF. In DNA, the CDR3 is TGCGCCAGCAGCCCGGACCCTACGGGGAATGGCTACACCTTC.